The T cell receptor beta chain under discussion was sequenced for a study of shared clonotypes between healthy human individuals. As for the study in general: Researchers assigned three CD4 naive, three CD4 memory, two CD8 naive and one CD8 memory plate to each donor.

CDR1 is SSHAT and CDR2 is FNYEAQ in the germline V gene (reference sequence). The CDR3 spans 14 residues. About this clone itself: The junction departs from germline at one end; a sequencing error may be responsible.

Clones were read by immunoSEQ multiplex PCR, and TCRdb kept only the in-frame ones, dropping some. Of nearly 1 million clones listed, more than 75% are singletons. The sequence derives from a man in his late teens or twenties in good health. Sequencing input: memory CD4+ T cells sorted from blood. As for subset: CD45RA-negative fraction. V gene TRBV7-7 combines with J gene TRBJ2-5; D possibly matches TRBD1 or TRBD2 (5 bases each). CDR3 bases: TGTGCTAGCAGCTTGGCTGGGACGGGGGAGACCCAGTACTTC. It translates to CASSLAGTGETQYF.